This T cell receptor beta chain emerged from a study of shared clonotypes between healthy human individuals. On the study more broadly: Contributing individuals were two females and a few males aged 18 to 49.

Measured with immunoSEQ multiplex PCR; TCRdb has only the in-frame clones, and not every one. The sample includes approximately 180,000 clones, 85% to 95% of them seen just once. V was shortened by 5 bases and J by 4 bases, with 23 bases between the two germline ends. The CDR3 covers 17 residues. Germline values: CDR1 MDHEN, CDR2 SYDVKM. This receptor was identified in a woman aged 25-40 years in good health. What was sequenced was naive CD4+ T cells sorted from blood. Subset reported: CD45RA+ positively selected. This chain connects TRBV28 to TRBJ1-2; TRBD1 might be the D (6 bases). DNA of the CDR3: TGTGCCAGCAGTACCCCATCGACTGGGGGACAAGTCTATGGCTACACCTTC. Protein sequence: CASSTPSTGGQVYGYTF.